This TCR beta chain came from a study of beta chain features in type 1 diabetes. Findings of the study overall: Cells expressing TCR highly could be over-represented by cDNA sequencing.

Concerning this clone itself: Its antigen is not identified. The junction departs from germline at one end; a sequencing error may be responsible.

CD4+ naive, central memory, regulatory and stem cell-like memory subsets were isolated by sorting on CD45RO/CCR7/CD25/CD127/CD95/CD27. Purities in excess of 95% were seen in all sorted populations. What was sequenced were expressed TCRB transcripts, since all of the isolated RNA had been reverse transcribed. The read count averaged roughly 4 million across naive, central memory and regulatory T cell samples. Only in-frame clones appear in the TCRdb table, and some are missing; sequencing was by immunoSEQ multiplex PCR. Found here are about 250,000 clones, approximately 14% of them singletons; the top ten hold about 0.026%. Per germline, CDR1 SGHTA and CDR2 FQGNSA. The CDR3 consists of 14 residues.

This TCR was sampled from a woman in her thirties or forties in good health. The specimen was naive CD4+ T cells from blood. The rearrangement uses TRBV7-2 and TRBJ1-1; D is perhaps TRBD1 (6 bases). CDR3 region: CASSLDRGSRGVGF. CDR3 in DNA: TGTGCCAGCAGCTTAGATCGGGGCAGCAGGGGTGTAGGGTTT.